Ten or more counts support the clone carrying this T cell receptor (beta chain). Antigen specificity is unknown. Axillary draining lymph nodes of breast cancer patients supplied the node samples. This CDR3 region has 15 residues. Germline trimming cut 3 bases from V and 7 bases from J; bases unmatched to any gene: 4. Germline V CDR1 and CDR2: SGDLS, YYNGEE. TCRdb itself ran the multiplex PCR reads through MiXCR, one entry per CDR3 protein. In the table there are some 250,000 distinct CDR3 sequences, under 40% of which are singletons. This sample stems from a study of breast tumors, draining lymph nodes, adjacent tissues. General observations from the study: Data fit most tumor T cells coming from lymph node, expanding in tumor. Luminal-like breast cancer showed significantly greater tumor-nontumor repertoire similarity than basal-like breast cancer did. Compared with lymph nodes, tumors were less diverse; compared with nontumor tissue, more. Tumor T cell lymph node origin was a supported hypothesis, not proven.

The sequence derives from a female donor with breast cancer. Some clones in this sample may be carry-over from other donors' samples. Sequenced material: axillary lymph node tissue. The rearrangement uses TRBV9 and TRBJ1-6; 10 bases align to TRBD1. CDR3 nucleotide sequence: TGTGCCAGCAGCGCCCGGGACAGGGGAAATTCACCCCTCCACTTT. As protein: CASSARDRGNSPLHF.